These 28 T cell receptor beta chains were all obtained from the same sample, sequenced in a study of T cell repertoires in cytomegalovirus infection (dated by TCRdb to the late 2010s). The instrument given in TCRdb is Illumina HiSeq 1500. Clones were called with MiXCR by TCRdb after fastp trimmed the public reads at Q25, and only in-frame beta chains were retained. CDR3 protein sequences are deduplicated, and each keeps its most common genes and DNA. The sample table records a few hundred thousand distinct CDR3 sequences; 9.1% of these occur just once. The ten top clones hold about 16% of the sample. The sequencing sample was made of PBMCs. The receptors derive from a human donor in good health (CMV status not recorded). Some clones in this sample may be carry-over from other donors' samples.

The chain employs TRBV20-1 and TRBJ2-4, with no clear D. Trimming stripped 7 bases from V and 0 bases from J, with 13 bases between. The CDR3 extends over 14 amino acids. Germline CDR1 DFQATT, CDR2 SNEGSKA (reference sequence). The CDR3 sequence: CSVQTMLAKNIQYF. The CDR3 DNA is TGCAGTGTCCAGACGATGCTAGCCAAAAACATTCAGTACTTC.

The sample holds many counts of this clonotype. The chain has TRBV28 and TRBJ2-4; 10 nucleotides line up with TRBD1. The ends lost 6 bases at V and 4 bases at J; junction bases unmatched: 12. Germline loops: CDR1 MDHEN, CDR2 SYDVKM. The length of the CDR3 is 17 residues. The DNA of the CDR3 is TGTGCCAGCAGCTGGGAACCCTCGGGACAGGGGAAAAACATTCAGTACTTC. It yields the protein CASSWEPSGQGKNIQYF.

This chain joins TRBV2 and TRBJ2-7, with D unclear. The CDR3 is made up of 16 amino acids. Germline CDR1 reads SNHLY; CDR2 reads FYNNEI. Trimming stripped 3 bases from V and 3 bases from J, with 18 bases between. The CDR3 region is CASSDPSSSTDYEQYF. The CDR3 DNA sequence: TGTGCCAGCAGTGACCCCTCATCCTCAACGGACTACGAGCAGTACTTC. The whole variable domain, filled in from reference TRBV2 and TRBJ2-7, reads EPEVTQTPSHQVTQMGQEVILRCVPISNHLYFYWYRQILGQKVEFLVSFYNNEISEKSEIFDDQFSVERPDGSNFTLKIRSTKLEDSAMYFCASSDPSSSTDYEQYFGPGTRLTVT.

This clonotype was counted between two and nine times. The chain links TRBV12-3 or TRBV12-4 to TRBJ2-1; no reliable D call. The CDR3 is made up of 15 amino acids. V was pared by 8 bases and J by 12 bases, with 26 bases between. CDR3 sequence (DNA): TGTGCCAGCTCGGCTACCGAACCGTCCCTTTTGAGGCAGTTCTTC. Its protein is CASSATEPSLLRQFF.

This clonotype was counted ten times or more. The J gene is TRBJ1-2, the V gene TRBV7-2; 9 bases fit TRBD1. Trimming removed 4 bases from V and 8 bases from J; junction bases left unmatched: 5. Germline CDR1 and CDR2: SGHTA and FQGNSA. The CDR3 is made up of 13 amino acids. CDR3 in amino acids: CASSSDRGAGYTF. The CDR3 region has the DNA TGTGCCAGCAGCTCAGACAGGGGGGCAGGCTACACCTTC.

This clonotype was detected only a few times. The chain joins TRBV7-2 to TRBJ1-2; 7 nucleotides match TRBD1. CDR1 and CDR2 from the germline V gene are SGHTA and FQGNSA. This CDR3 has 15 amino acids. After removal of 5 bases from V and 4 bases from J, the junction contained 10 bases not matched to a gene. The CDR3: CASSPRTGHPYGYTF. The CDR3 DNA is TGTGCCAGCAGCCCGAGGACAGGACACCCCTATGGCTACACCTTC.

This clonotype has ten or more counts. The chain has TRBV7-8 and TRBJ1-1, with D perhaps matching TRBD1 (5 bases). Germline lookup yields CDR1 SGHVS and CDR2 FQNEAQ. The CDR3 sequence is 14 residues long. Between the trimmed V and J ends, which lost 5 bases and 3 bases, there was a span of 13 bases. The CDR3 sequence is CASSPPGGYTEAFF. CDR3 DNA sequence: TGTGCCAGCAGCCCCCCCGGGGGGTACACTGAAGCTTTCTTT. The whole variable domain, filled in from reference TRBV7-8 and TRBJ1-1, reads GAGVSQSPRYKVAKRGQDVALRCDPISGHVSLFWYQQALGQGPEFLTYFQNEAQLDKSGLPSDRFFAERPEGSVSTLKIQRTQQEDSAVYLCASSPPGGYTEAFFGQGTRLTVV.

This clonotype has ten or more counts. The chain uses TRBV7-2 and TRBJ2-1; a possible D gene is TRBD1 (5 bases). V shed 5 bases and J shed 8 bases, with 10 bases lying between them. This CDR3 comprises 12 residues. Germline V lookup: CDR1 SGHTA, CDR2 FQGNSA. The CDR3 sequence: CASSLRVHEQFF. DNA of the CDR3: TGTGCCAGCAGCCTCAGGGTTCATGAGCAGTTCTTC. Drawing the rest from reference TRBV7-2 and TRBJ2-1, the complete variable domain is GAGVSQSPSNKVTEKGKDVELRCDPISGHTALYWYRQSLGQGLEFLIYFQGNSAPDKSGLPSDRFSAERTGGSVSTLTIQRTQQEDSAVYLCASSLRVHEQFFGPGTRLTVL.

In its sample, this clonotype was seen many times. This chain connects TRBV7-2 to TRBJ1-3, with D perhaps TRBD1 (6 bases). With 2 bases removed from V and 0 bases from J, the gap between germline ends came to 11 bases. In germline, CDR1 is SGHTA, CDR2 FQGNSA. This CDR3 comprises 16 residues. CDR3 DNA: TGTGCCAGCAGCTTAAGAGGGGGAGACTCTGGAAACACCATATATTTT. This translates into CASSLRGGDSGNTIYF.

Ten or more counts support this clonotype. The J gene is TRBJ2-7, the V gene TRBV28; a possible D gene is TRBD2 (5 bases). The CDR3 runs 12 residues. V shed 4 bases and J shed 5 bases, with 9 bases lying between them. In germline, CDR1 is MDHEN, CDR2 SYDVKM. The CDR3 nucleotides are TGTGCCAGCAGTTCAGGACTCAACGAGCAGTACTTC. This gives the protein CASSSGLNEQYF.

This rearrangement joins TRBV19 to TRBJ2-2; 9 nucleotides agree with TRBD2. This CDR3 has 18 residues. Germline trimming cut 3 bases from V and 2 bases from J; bases unmatched to any gene: 10. Germline CDR1 and CDR2: LNHDA and SQIVND (reference sequence). CDR3 amino acids: CASSIAGAGGPNTGELFF. The CDR3, as DNA: TGTGCCAGTAGTATTGCTGGGGCGGGAGGGCCAAACACCGGGGAGCTGTTTTTT.

This chain connects TRBV4-2 to TRBJ1-2, with TRBD1 identical over 7 bases. CDR1 and CDR2 (germline): LGHNA, YNFKEQ. V lost 3 bases and J lost 4; bases outside the gene matches: 8. The CDR3 loop spans 15 amino acids. This CDR3 reads CASSQGLRDSYGYTF. For the CDR3, the DNA is TGTGCCAGCAGCCAGGGTCTCCGGGACAGCTATGGCTACACCTTC.

This clonotype was observed at least ten times. The genes are TRBV6-5 and TRBJ2-6; maybe TRBD2 (6 bases). Germline CDR1 reads MNHEY; CDR2 reads SVGAGI. The ends were cut back, 6 bases at V and 0 bases at J, with 12 bases in the middle. The CDR3 consists of 16 residues. The CDR3 region is CASSPGLLSGANVLTF. CDR3 in DNA: TGTGCCAGCAGCCCGGGACTCCTCTCTGGGGCCAACGTCCTGACTTTC.

The rearrangement uses TRBV7-2 and TRBJ2-5; 9 nucleotides align to TRBD1. Germline trimming cut 3 bases from V and 4 bases from J; bases unmatched to any gene: 6. The CDR3 is 15 amino acids. Germline V lookup: CDR1 SGHTA, CDR2 FQGNSA. CDR3 in DNA: TGTGCCAGCAGCTTGGGACAGGGCCGTGGAGAGACCCAGTACTTC. This translates into CASSLGQGRGETQYF.

This clonotype appeared many times. The chain joins TRBV7-9 to TRBJ2-3, with 11 bases lining up with TRBD2. The CDR3 runs to 17 residues. The germline V gene has CDR1 SEHNR and CDR2 FQNEAQ (reference sequence). V was clipped by 4 bases and J by 3 bases; unmatched bases: 9. The CDR3 here is CASSSGVAGGPTDTQYF. The CDR3 DNA reads as TGTGCCAGCAGCTCGGGGGTAGCGGGAGGGCCAACAGATACGCAGTATTTT.

This clonotype was counted at least ten times. The V call is TRBV7-2, the J call TRBJ2-5; tentatively, D is TRBD2 (6 bases). The germline CDR1 and CDR2 sequences are SGHTA and FQGNSA. Trimming stripped 4 bases from V and 2 bases from J, with 11 bases between. The CDR3 spans 14 residues. The CDR3 coding sequence is TGTGCCAGCAGCTCTGATAGCGGTCAAGAGACCCAGTACTTC. It translates to CASSSDSGQETQYF.

This clonotype came up many times. The chain joins TRBV20-1 to TRBJ1-4; D is unclear. The V end lost 0 bases, the J end lost 11 bases, and 10 bases lay between the germline ends. The CDR3 is made up of 12 amino acids. Germline CDR1 reads DFQATT; CDR2 reads SNEGSKA (reference sequence). DNA of the CDR3: TGCAGTGCTAGAGATCGCGGACCCAAACTGTTTTTT. The encoded protein is CSARDRGPKLFF.

At least ten counts were recorded for this clonotype. The chain couples TRBV6-6 to TRBJ1-5; TRBD1 might be the D (5 bases). V was clipped by 5 bases and J by 3 bases, with 8 bases between them. The length of the CDR3 is 13 residues. Germline V CDR1 and CDR2: MNHNY, SVGAGI (reference sequence). The CDR3 protein is CASSGATNQPQHF. The CDR3 nucleotides are TGTGCCAGCAGTGGGGCCACCAATCAGCCCCAGCATTTT.

This clonotype showed up many times. CDR3 sequence reads: CASSYGQGGEQYF. The CDR3 DNA follows: TGTGCCAGCAGTTACGGACAGGGCGGGGAGCAGTACTTC. V is TRBV6-6 and J is TRBJ2-7, with 8 bases matching TRBD1. The CDR3 extends over 13 amino acids. The germline V gene encodes CDR1 MNHNY and CDR2 SVGAGI (reference sequence). Unmatched junction bases numbered 4, after V lost 2 bases and J lost 7 bases.

This clonotype has ten or more counts. V is TRBV7-2 and J is TRBJ1-1, with D unresolved. V was shortened by 5 bases and J by 6 bases, with 7 bases between the two germline ends. Germline CDR1 reads SGHTA; CDR2 reads FQGNSA. This CDR3 has 11 amino acids. CDR3 sequence reads: CASSHSPEAFF. CDR3 sequence (DNA): TGTGCCAGCAGCCACAGCCCTGAAGCTTTCTTT.

This clonotype was recorded many times. The CDR3 reads CASSLNDGYNEQFF. The CDR3 nucleotides are TGTGCCAGCAGCTTAAACGACGGCTACAATGAGCAGTTCTTC. V usage is TRBV7-8 and J usage is TRBJ2-1; D ambiguous. The V gene lost 2 bases and the J gene lost 3 bases, with 8 bases spanning the gap. The length of the CDR3 is 14 residues. Germline CDR1 SGHVS, CDR2 FQNEAQ.

This clonotype was recorded many times. The chain recombines TRBV18 with TRBJ2-1, with a tentative D call TRBD2 (6 bases). CDR3 length equals 15 residues. V dropped 0 bases and J dropped 3 bases, with 9 bases sitting between them. Germline CDR1 reads KGHSH; CDR2 reads LQKENI. Written as DNA, the CDR3 is TGTGCCAGCTCACCACCCGGCGGGAACTACAATGAGCAGTTCTTC. Amino acids: CASSPPGGNYNEQFF.

The V call is TRBV7-9, the J call TRBJ1-1; the D is unclear. The CDR3 covers 13 residues. Trimming removed 7 bases at V and 1 base at J, with 10 bases between. Germline loops: CDR1 SEHNR, CDR2 FQNEAQ (reference sequence). CDR3 amino acids: CASNKVGNTEAFF. The CDR3 DNA reads as TGTGCCAGCAACAAGGTCGGGAACACTGAAGCTTTCTTT.

This clonotype was detected many times. The chain is built from TRBV28 and TRBJ1-3; D perhaps matches TRBD1 (5 bases). V gave up 5 bases and J gave up 0 bases, with 11 bases separating them. This CDR3 comprises 15 residues. CDR1 and CDR2 from the germline V gene are MDHEN and SYDVKM. Here the CDR3 reads CASSVQVLSGNTIYF. In nucleotides, the CDR3 is TGTGCCAGCAGTGTACAGGTACTCTCTGGAAACACCATATATTTT.

This clonotype was counted at least ten times. The gene calls are TRBV7-2 and TRBJ1-2; possible D gene TRBD1, 6 bases. The CDR3 contains 16 residues. CDR1 and CDR2 from the germline V gene are SGHTA and FQGNSA. V lost 5 bases and J lost 5, with 21 bases in between. CDR3 protein: CASSPSQGRIQYGYTF. CDR3 DNA sequence: TGTGCCAGCAGCCCTAGTCAGGGGAGGATTCAATATGGCTACACCTTC.

The V gene is TRBV6-8, the J gene TRBJ1-1; no clear D gene. The ends were cut back, 0 bases at V and 0 bases at J, with 14 bases in the middle. CDR1 is MNHGY and CDR2 is SAAAGT in the germline V gene. CDR3 length equals 17 residues. In DNA, the CDR3 is TGTGCCAGCAGTTACTCGCGTTCAGGATACATGAACACTGAAGCTTTCTTT. It specifies CASSYSRSGYMNTEAFF.

The table lists this clonotype with many counts. This CDR3 is missing its conserved last phenylalanine or tryptophan, likely due to a read error. No DNA is shown, since the ends of the CDR3 on it are uncertain; the CDR3 is the one TCRdb lists. This rearrangement joins TRBV19 to TRBJ2-1; TRBD1 is the table's D call, not checked against the DNA. CDR1 and CDR2 from the germline V gene are LNHDA and SQIVND (reference sequence). The CDR3 extends over 11 residues, inclusive of both ends. CDR3 residues: CASRGGTGISV.

Of note for this clonotype: A much larger clone differs by one base, so this may be a read error. No conserved phenylalanine or tryptophan ends this CDR3, so it is likely a read error. V usage is TRBV14 and J usage is TRBJ1-1; D may be TRBD1 (6 bases). Germline loops: CDR1 SGHDN, CDR2 FVKESK. The CDR3 has 16 residues. Trimming removed 1 base at V and 0 bases at J, with 12 bases between. The CDR3 bases are TGTGCCAGCAGCCAAGCCAGGAGGGGGATGAACACTGAAGCTTTCTTA. It encodes CASSQARRGMNTEAFL.